This T cell receptor (beta chain) was captured in a study of CD8 T cells in Susac syndrome. TEMRA cells were enriched by FACS, while CD8+ and CD4+ T cells were obtained through a negative isolation that was performed magnetically. Germline V lookup: CDR1 SEHNR, CDR2 FQNEAQ (reference sequence). This CDR3 contains 17 residues. V lost 1 base and J lost 0; bases outside the gene matches: 9. An input of 0.5 to 1 ug of RNA was subjected to reverse transcription using random hexamers. MiXCR, applied by TCRdb to the immunoSEQ multiplex PCR reads, yields one record per CDR3 protein. The data hold a few hundred thousand distinct CDR3 sequences, with more than 75% observed a single time.

This TCR was sampled from a human donor with multiple sclerosis. Sequenced input: CD8+ T cells from PBMCs. The V call is TRBV7-9, the J call TRBJ2-7, with 7 positions matching TRBD2. Written as DNA, the CDR3 is TGTGCCAGCAGCTTAGGGTGGGCGGGAGACCCCTCCTACGAGCAGTACTTC. This gives the protein CASSLGWAGDPSYEQYF.